The 10 T cell receptor beta chains presented below share a single source sample, sequenced in a study of technical replicates of blood from several donors. Only in-frame clones appear in the TCRdb table, and some are missing; sequencing was by immunoSEQ multiplex PCR. The repertoire includes tens of thousands of clones, 75% to 95% of them detected once, and roughly 0.37% sits in the top ten. Sample: T cells isolated from PBMCs. The origin of the receptors is a human donor in good health. Some clones in this sample may be carry-over from other donors' samples.

The chain recombines TRBV7-9 with TRBJ2-7, with 7 bases identical to TRBD2. Germline assignment: CDR1 SEHNR and CDR2 FQNEAQ (reference sequence). This CDR3 comprises 12 residues. V dropped 6 bases and J dropped 3; count of bases not matched to a gene: 2. CDR3 protein: CASRPGGYEQYF. The CDR3 nucleotides are TGTGCCAGCAGACCGGGGGGCTACGAGCAGTACTTC.

This clone is a singleton in its sample. The chain has TRBV9 and TRBJ1-2, with TRBD1 matching over 7 bases. The CDR3 is 14 residues long. V dropped 7 bases and J dropped 6; count of bases not matched to a gene: 12. The germline V gene encodes CDR1 SGDLS and CDR2 YYNGEE. Here the CDR3 DNA reads TGTGCCAGCTCTAAACCCGGGACAGCCGATGGCTACACCTTC. Protein sequence: CASSKPGTADGYTF.

The gene calls are TRBV7-8 and TRBJ1-2, with a possible D match to TRBD1 (5 bases). The V gene's germline CDR1 is SGHVS and CDR2 FQNEAQ. V was trimmed by 4 bases and J by 5 bases, leaving 14 bases between them. This CDR3 spans 14 amino acids. CDR3 sequence reads: CASSSPRDSYGYTF. The CDR3 DNA reads TGTGCCAGCAGCTCACCTAGGGACTCTTATGGCTACACCTTC.

This clone was observed once. The chain carries TRBV6-4 and TRBJ2-7, with 10 bases aligning to TRBD2. This CDR3 is 15 amino acids long. Germline V CDR1 and CDR2: MRHNA, SNTAGT. V was pared by 0 bases and J by 4 bases, with 3 bases of the junction left unmatched. The CDR3 DNA reads TGTGCCAGCAGTGACTCGGCTAGCGGGAGTTACGAGCAGTACTTC. Translating it yields CASSDSASGSYEQYF.

V and J are TRBV6-1 and TRBJ2-7; 8 bases fit TRBD1. CDR1 is MNHNS and CDR2 is SASEGT in the germline V gene. Unmatched junction bases numbered 6, after V lost 8 bases and J lost 3 bases. The CDR3 spans 13 residues. The CDR3 here is CASGGTGYYEQYF. DNA of the CDR3: TGTGCCAGCGGGGGGACAGGTTACTACGAGCAGTACTTC.

V gene TRBV29-1 combines with J gene TRBJ1-4; no clear D gene. V lost 4 bases, J lost 0 bases, and 6 bases lay in between. The CDR3 has 13 residues. Germline V gives CDR1 SQVTM, CDR2 ANQGSEA. CDR3 protein: CSVGATTNEKLFF. CDR3 sequence (DNA): TGCAGCGTTGGTGCTACAACTAATGAAAAACTGTTTTTT.

The table lists this clone with a few counts. The DNA for the CDR3 is TGTGCCAGCAGATGGACAGGGAAAAACGAGCAGTACTTC. Its protein is CASRWTGKNEQYF. The chain joins TRBV6-1 to TRBJ2-7; 8 bases fit TRBD1. Germline V gene data show CDR1 as MNHNS and CDR2 as SASEGT. J gave up 5 bases and V 6 bases, and 6 bases lay outside the gene matches. CDR3 size: 13 residues.

This clone occurred once. The chain recombines TRBV14 with TRBJ2-7; 8 bases are a match to TRBD1. From germline, CDR1 is SGHDN and CDR2 FVKESK. The CDR3 loop spans 14 amino acids. The J segment lost 7 bases and the V segment lost 4 bases, leaving 9 bases of the junction unmatched. DNA of the CDR3: TGTGCCAGCAGCCGGGACAGGCTACAAGAGGAGCAGTACTTC. It encodes CASSRDRLQEEQYF.

The rearrangement joins TRBV6-1 to TRBJ1-4; D not resolved. Trimming stripped 4 bases from V and 3 bases from J, with 6 bases between. The CDR3 is made up of 13 amino acids. Per the germline V gene, CDR1 is MNHNS and CDR2 is SASEGT. The CDR3 is CASSGTANEKLFF. In DNA, the CDR3 is TGTGCCAGCAGTGGAACAGCTAATGAAAAACTGTTTTTT.

The chain couples TRBV5-5 to TRBJ2-7; a possible D gene is TRBD2 (6 bases). The CDR3 has 14 residues. CDR1 is SGHKS and CDR2 is YYEKEE in the germline V gene (reference sequence). V was pared by 4 bases and J by 0 bases, with 11 bases between. The CDR3 nucleotides are TGTGCCAGCAGCCCGGGACTGGGCTCCTACGAGCAGTACTTC. It specifies CASSPGLGSYEQYF.